This T cell receptor (beta chain) comes out of a study of blood T cell repertoires in COVID-19. Study context: Sources were T cells, B-cell-depleted T cells, or PBMCs; the material itself was cDNA or gDNA.

Authors' analysis steps: Reference gene primer amplification in the assay estimated nucleated cell counts. Generated by immunoSEQ multiplex PCR, the TCRdb table keeps only in-frame clones and is missing some. V and J calls and clone size follow that table, whereas D and trimming were derived from the DNA. This table holds hundreds of thousands of clones, about 90% found once. Comment on this clone: Germline and junction disagree at one end, which may indicate a read error.

The study recruited people aged about 18 to 90 years across approximately 23 US areas. Assignments of participants to cohorts depended upon their own reported clinical history. Germline V CDR1 and CDR2: LGHNA, YSLEER. This CDR3 contains 14 residues. J is TRBJ1-1 and V is TRBV4-3; 10 bases are shared with TRBD1. Material for sequencing was PBMCs or T cells enriched from blood (not recorded which). The clonotype comes from a woman aged 45 to 65 with acute COVID-19. The CDR3 DNA sequence: TGCGCCAGCAGCCAAGACTCGGGGACAGGGGCCCCCTCCTTT. This codes for CASSQDSGTGAPSF.